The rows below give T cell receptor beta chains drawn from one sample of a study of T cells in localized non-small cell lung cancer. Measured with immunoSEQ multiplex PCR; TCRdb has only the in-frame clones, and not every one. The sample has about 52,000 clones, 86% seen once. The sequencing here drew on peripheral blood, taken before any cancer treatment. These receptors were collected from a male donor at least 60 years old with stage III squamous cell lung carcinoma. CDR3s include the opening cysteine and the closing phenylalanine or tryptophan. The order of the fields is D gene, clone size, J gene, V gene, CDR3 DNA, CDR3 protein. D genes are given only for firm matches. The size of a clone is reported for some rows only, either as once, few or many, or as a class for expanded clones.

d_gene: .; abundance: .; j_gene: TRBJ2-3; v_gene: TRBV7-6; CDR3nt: TGTGCCAGCAGCTTGGGACACACCACAGATACGCAGTATTTT; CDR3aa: CASSLGHTTDTQYF
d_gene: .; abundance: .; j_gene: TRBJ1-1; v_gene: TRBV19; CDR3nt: TGTGCCAGTAGTATAGTTATCTTGAACACTGAAGCTTTCTTT; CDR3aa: CASSIVILNTEAFF
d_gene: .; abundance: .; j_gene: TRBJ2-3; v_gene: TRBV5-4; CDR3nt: TGTGCCAGCAGTCAAGCTCTAGCGCCTAGCACAGATACGCAGTATTTT; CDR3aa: CASSQALAPSTDTQYF
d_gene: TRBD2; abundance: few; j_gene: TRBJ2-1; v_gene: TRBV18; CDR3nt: TGTGCCAGCTCAGTCGGACTAGCGGGAGTCTTTGAGCAGTTCTTC; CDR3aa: CASSVGLAGVFEQFF
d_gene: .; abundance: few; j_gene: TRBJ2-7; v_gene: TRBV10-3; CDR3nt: TGTGCCTCGCACTTGGGGCCTTCCTACGAGCAGTACTTC; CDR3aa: CASHLGPSYEQYF
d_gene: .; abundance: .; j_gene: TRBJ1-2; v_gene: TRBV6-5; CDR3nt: TGTGCCAGCAGACCGGGGGCGGGTGGCTACACCTTC; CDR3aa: CASRPGAGGYTF
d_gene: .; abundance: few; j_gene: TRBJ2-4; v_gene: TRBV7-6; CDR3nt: TGTGCCAGCAGCTTAGCGGCCGGGACATGGGGGAACATTCAGTACTTC; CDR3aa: CASSLAAGTWGNIQYF
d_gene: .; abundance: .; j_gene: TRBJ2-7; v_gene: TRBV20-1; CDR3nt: TGCAGTGCTAGAGTAGGTCCTGAGCAGTACTTC; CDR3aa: CSARVGPEQYF
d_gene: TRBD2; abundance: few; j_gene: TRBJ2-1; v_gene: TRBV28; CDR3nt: TGTGCCAGCAGGGGGACTAGCCTTGGCAATGAGCAGTTCTTC; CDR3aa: CASRGTSLGNEQFF
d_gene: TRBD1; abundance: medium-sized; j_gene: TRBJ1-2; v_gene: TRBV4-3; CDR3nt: TGCGCCAGCAGCCAAGATCCATCGACAGGGGGAAATGGCTACACCTTC; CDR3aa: CASSQDPSTGGNGYTF